This T cell receptor (beta chain) appears in the sequencing data of a study of cytomegalovirus exposure and HLA in healthy donors. The CDR3 is 15 amino acids. The germline V gene encodes CDR1 LNHNV and CDR2 YYDKDF (reference sequence). The J segment lost 6 bases and the V segment lost 10 bases, leaving 13 bases of the junction unmatched. The primer mix had 60 Vbeta and 13 Jbeta primers. The assay was immunoSEQ multiplex PCR, and TCRdb's table has in-frame clones only and misses some. The table shows some 200,000 clones, with roughly 80% occurring only once. The chain uses TRBV15 and TRBJ2-1; the match to TRBD1 covers 9 bases. This receptor was obtained from a woman between 40 and 50 years old in good health and CMV-seronegative. Sequenced: PBMCs. The CDR3, as DNA: TGTGCCATACGCCGCTCGGGACAGGGAATCAATGAGCAGTTCTTC. This gives the protein CAIRRSGQGINEQFF.